The rows below give T cell receptor beta chains drawn from one sample of a study of post-analysis software for immune sequencing data. TCRdb re-called the PCR reads with MiXCR, one entry per CDR3 protein. This table has approximately 770,000 distinct CDR3 sequences, about half appearing once. The sample consisted of blood. These receptors were collected from a girl under 18 with multiple sclerosis. CDR3s include the opening cysteine and the closing phenylalanine or tryptophan. The D gene is left open where the match is weak. A clone size is listed for some rows: how often the clone was seen (once, few, many), or a class if it is expanded.

D	V	size	J	CDR3	DNA
-	TRBV6-5	-	TRBJ2-1	CASSSAKPGVISSYNEQFF	TGTGCCAGCAGTTCCGCGAAACCCGGGGTAATAAGCTCCTACAATGAGCAGTTCTTC
TRBD2	TRBV2	few	TRBJ2-1	CASSEVASGRGKQFF	TGTGCCAGCAGTGAAGTGGCGAGCGGGAGGGGGAAGCAGTTCTTC
-	TRBV18	few	TRBJ2-5	CASSPYGETQYF	TGTGCCAGCTCCCCCTACGGTGAGACCCAGTACTTC
TRBD2	TRBV7-9	-	TRBJ2-1	CASSSPAGAHEQFF	TGTGCCAGCAGCTCTCCGGCGGGAGCCCATGAGCAGTTCTTC
-	TRBV29-1	few	TRBJ2-6	CSVDQGKGANVLTF	TGCAGCGTCGATCAGGGCAAAGGGGCCAACGTCCTGACTTTC
-	TRBV19	-	TRBJ1-4	CASSIGTDDEKLFF	TGTGCCAGTAGTATAGGGACGGATGATGAAAAACTGTTTTTT
-	TRBV7-9	-	TRBJ2-1	CASSLGLEVGQFF	TGTGCCAGCAGCTTAGGACTAGAGGTTGGCCAGTTCTTC
-	TRBV18	few	TRBJ2-3	CASSPRGQRTDTQYF	TGTGCCAGCTCACCACGAGGGCAACGCACAGATACGCAGTATTTT
TRBD1	TRBV29-1	-	TRBJ2-1	CSVSQGANEQFF	TGCAGCGTTTCCCAGGGGGCGAATGAGCAGTTCTTC
TRBD1	TRBV30	-	TRBJ1-2	CASSQGAINYGYTF	TGTGCCTCTTCTCAGGGGGCAATTAACTATGGCTACACCTTC
-	TRBV7-8	-	TRBJ2-1	CASSPLGTGLLEQFF	TGTGCCAGCAGCCCACTGGGTACGGGGCTGCTTGAGCAGTTCTTC
TRBD2	TRBV28	-	TRBJ2-7	CASLAGGLYEQYF	TGTGCCAGTCTAGCGGGGGGACTTTACGAGCAGTACTTC
-	TRBV6-5	many	TRBJ2-1	CASSYSLVLAYNEQFF	TGTGCCAGCAGTTACTCGCTAGTGTTGGCCTACAATGAGCAGTTCTTC
TRBD1	TRBV28	-	TRBJ2-7	CASTPTGESYEQYF	TGTGCCAGCACCCCGACAGGGGAATCCTACGAGCAGTACTTC
-	TRBV28	once	TRBJ2-3	CASSPARDQNPDTQYF	TGTGCCAGCAGCCCAGCCCGGGACCAGAACCCAGATACGCAGTATTTT
TRBD2	TRBV5-6	-	TRBJ2-7	CANSLASGISGYEQYF	TGTGCCAACAGCTTGGCTAGCGGGATCTCCGGCTACGAGCAGTACTTC
-	TRBV25-1	-	TRBJ2-6	CAGQLQGTGANVLTF	TGTGCCGGCCAACTACAGGGAACTGGGGCCAACGTCCTGACTTTC
-	TRBV5-1	once	TRBJ1-1	CASSLAVGVTEAFF	TGCGCCAGCAGCTTGGCAGTCGGGGTGACTGAAGCTTTCTTT
TRBD1	TRBV12-3/TRBV12-4	-	TRBJ1-4	CASSLSGGIGKLFF	TGTGCCAGCAGTTTATCAGGGGGCATAGGAAAACTGTTTTTT
TRBD1	TRBV27	-	TRBJ1-2	CASSLTTGDYGYTF	TGTGCCAGCAGTTTAACAACAGGGGATTACGGCTACACCTTC
-	TRBV4-1	-	TRBJ1-1	CASSWGDTGILNTEAFF	TGCGCCAGCAGCTGGGGCGATACAGGGATCTTGAACACTGAAGCTTTCTTT
TRBD2	TRBV7-9	-	TRBJ2-5	CASSKWGTSGGGQETQYF	TGTGCCAGCAGCAAGTGGGGGACTAGCGGAGGGGGCCAAGAGACCCAGTACTTC
-	TRBV7-9	-	TRBJ1-1	CASRRDLGGAGMNTEAFF	TGTGCCAGCCGCAGGGACCTCGGGGGCGCGGGCATGAACACTGAAGCTTTCTTT
TRBD2	TRBV29-1	few	TRBJ2-5	CSVEATPTSGRDKETQYF	TGCAGCGTTGAAGCGACACCGACTAGCGGGAGGGATAAAGAGACCCAGTACTTC
TRBD2	TRBV6-1	few	TRBJ2-3	CASSQDWSSGRSDTQYF	TGTGCCAGCAGCCAAGACTGGAGTAGCGGGAGGTCAGATACGCAGTATTTT
-	TRBV20-1	-	TRBJ2-7	CSAEDMPHEQYF	TGCAGTGCAGAGGACATGCCCCACGAGCAGTACTTC
-	TRBV29-1	few	TRBJ2-2	CSVEGGTGELFF	TGCAGCGTTGAAGGGGGAACCGGGGAGCTGTTTTTT
TRBD2	TRBV28	-	TRBJ2-1	CASSIPGTSGSSSYNEQFF	TGTGCCAGCAGTATCCCCGGGACTAGCGGGAGCAGCTCCTACAATGAGCAGTTCTTC
TRBD1	TRBV24-1	-	TRBJ1-5	CATSDSTGPGTDQPQHF	TGTGCCACCAGTGACTCGACAGGGCCAGGGACGGATCAGCCCCAGCATTTT
TRBD1	TRBV7-9	-	TRBJ1-1	CASSPLRGQGNTEAFF	TGTGCCAGCAGCCCCCTTAGGGGACAGGGGAACACTGAAGCTTTCTTT
TRBD1	TRBV12-3/TRBV12-4	few	TRBJ2-3	CASSPLTGVGTDTQYF	TGTGCCAGCAGCCCCCTCACAGGGGTAGGCACAGATACGCAGTATTTT
-	TRBV2	-	TRBJ2-4	CASRGETGFLPYF	TGTGCCAGCAGAGGAGAGACAGGCTTCCTACCGTACTTC
TRBD1	TRBV5-1	-	TRBJ2-1	CASSGSGGSHEQFF	TGCGCCAGCAGCGGGTCAGGGGGCTCGCATGAGCAGTTCTTC
-	TRBV7-9	few	TRBJ2-7	CASSFVEGEQYF	TGTGCCAGCAGCTTTGTCGAGGGCGAGCAGTACTTC
TRBD2	TRBV7-8	-	TRBJ2-5	CASSLGLAGGVFRETQYF	TGTGCCAGCAGCTTAGGACTAGCGGGAGGAGTATTTAGGGAGACCCAGTACTTC
-	TRBV15	-	TRBJ2-3	CATSRSPRGAHTQYF	TGTGCCACCAGCAGATCCCCGAGGGGCGCCCATACGCAGTATTTT
-	TRBV29-1	few	TRBJ2-7	CSVTIRDSNYEQYF	TGCAGCGTTACCATCCGGGACTCAAACTACGAGCAGTACTTC
TRBD1	TRBV5-1	once	TRBJ2-5	CASSNRDRGAETQYF	TGCGCCAGCAGCAACCGGGACAGGGGAGCGGAGACCCAGTACTTC
-	TRBV29-1	few	TRBJ2-3	CSVEPGEAFSTDTQYF	TGCAGCGTTGAACCCGGAGAAGCTTTTAGCACAGATACGCAGTATTTT
-	TRBV7-9	-	TRBJ2-5	CASSLGLGSRQETQYF	TGTGCCAGCAGCTTAGGCCTAGGATCGAGGCAAGAGACCCAGTACTTC
TRBD1	TRBV7-2	few	TRBJ1-5	CASSLAGQGLGNQPQHF	TGTGCCAGCAGCTTAGCCGGACAGGGTCTTGGCAATCAGCCCCAGCATTTT
TRBD1	TRBV27	-	TRBJ1-2	CAGSEGTGRISYSYTF	TGTGCCGGCAGTGAAGGGACAGGGCGCATATCCTATAGCTACACCTTC
TRBD2	TRBV24-1	-	TRBJ2-3	CATGGGNTDTQYF	TGTGCCACCGGGGGAGGGAACACAGATACGCAGTATTTT
-	TRBV6-4	few	TRBJ1-5	CASSEDGNQPQHF	TGTGCCAGCAGTGAAGACGGCAATCAGCCCCAGCATTTT
TRBD2	TRBV7-8	-	TRBJ2-1	CASSFSGLAGGLYNEQFF	TGTGCCAGCAGCTTTTCGGGACTAGCGGGAGGGCTTTACAATGAGCAGTTCTTC
-	TRBV9	-	TRBJ1-2	CASSVNVYGYTF	TGTGCCAGCAGCGTAAATGTATATGGCTACACCTTC
-	TRBV7-2	-	TRBJ2-5	CASSPARAGQETQYF	TGTGCCAGCAGCCCGGCTCGGGCAGGCCAAGAGACCCAGTACTTC